These 24 T cell receptor beta chains came from one sample sequenced in a study of OX40 agonist ivuxolimab in advanced cancers. Generated by immunoSEQ multiplex PCR, the TCRdb table keeps only in-frame clones and is missing some. Of about 44,000 clones listed, over 85% are singletons. The sample here was CD4+ or CD8+ T cells sorted from blood, taken in a trial of the OX40 agonist ivuxolimab. These receptor sequences come from an adult with an advanced solid tumor such as melanoma, head and neck, liver or kidney cancer.

The chain uses TRBV7-9 and TRBJ2-5, with 7 bases matching TRBD2. Germline CDR1 SEHNR, CDR2 FQNEAQ (reference sequence). V was pared by 7 bases and J by 2 bases, with 7 bases of the junction left unmatched. The CDR3 spans 14 residues. The DNA of the CDR3 is TGTGCCAGCAAGATGGGGGGGAGGCAAGAGACCCAGTACTTC. It encodes CASKMGGRQETQYF.

The rearrangement uses TRBV4-1 and TRBJ2-5; 10 positions match TRBD2. CDR1 is MGHRA and CDR2 is YSYEKL in the germline V gene. The CDR3 contains 15 residues. Losses at the gene ends were 4 bases for V and 5 bases for J; bases not matched to a gene: 7. The DNA for the CDR3 is TGCGCCAGCAGCCTACTACTAGCGGGGCGCGAGACCCAGTACTTC. It translates to CASSLLLAGRETQYF.

The V and J genes are TRBV7-2 and TRBJ2-3, with TRBD2 matching 13 bases. J lost 5 bases, V lost 5 bases, and 4 bases had no gene match. CDR1 and CDR2 from the germline V gene are SGHTA and FQGNSA. CDR3 length equals 15 residues. The DNA of the CDR3 is TGTGCCAGCAGCACACTAGCGGGGGGGCGAGATACGCAGTATTTT. Amino acids: CASSTLAGGRDTQYF.

V is TRBV7-9 and J is TRBJ2-7; the D gene is possibly TRBD2 (6 bases). The CDR3 totals 13 residues. Germline CDR1 is SEHNR and CDR2 is FQNEAQ (reference sequence). Between the trimmed V and J ends, which lost 11 bases and 4 bases, there was a span of 18 bases. CDR3 in amino acids: CAGQSGPDYEQYF. The CDR3 bases are TGTGCCGGCCAGAGCGGGCCGGATTACGAGCAGTACTTC.

The chain has TRBV30 and TRBJ2-4; D uncertain. The CDR3 is 14 residues long. V dropped 1 base and J dropped 8 bases, with 15 bases sitting between them. Germline-derived CDR1 and CDR2 are GTSNPN and SVGIG (reference sequence). The CDR3: CAWSEALVSDIQYF. The CDR3 nucleotides read TGTGCCTGGAGTGAAGCCCTGGTAAGCGACATTCAGTACTTC.

The rearrangement joins TRBV30 to TRBJ1-2, with D perhaps TRBD1 (6 bases). V was pared by 3 bases and J by 8 bases, with 19 bases between. The CDR3 extends over 14 amino acids. CDR1 is GTSNPN, CDR2 SVGIG, per germline (reference sequence). The CDR3 bases are TGTGCCTGGAGCTACTGGGGGGCAATTTACGGCTACACCTTC. Translation: CAWSYWGAIYGYTF.

The chain recombines TRBV28 with TRBJ2-3; 10 bases match TRBD2. The CDR3 contains 16 residues. The trim removed 4 bases at V and 3 bases at J, leaving 7 bases unmatched. Germline V gives CDR1 MDHEN, CDR2 SYDVKM. The CDR3 spells CASSSLAGADTDTQYF. Here the CDR3 DNA reads TGTGCCAGCAGTTCCCTAGCGGGGGCCGATACAGATACGCAGTATTTT.

This rearrangement joins TRBV4-3 to TRBJ1-2, with D hard to call. The germline gives CDR1 LGHNA, CDR2 YSLEER. The CDR3 contains 13 residues. V lost 0 bases and J 7 bases, leaving 9 bases between the germline ends. The CDR3 sequence: CASSQESEGGYTF. The CDR3 region has the DNA TGCGCCAGCAGCCAAGAAAGCGAGGGTGGCTACACCTTC.

V usage is TRBV6-5 and J usage is TRBJ2-7; the D gene could be TRBD1 or TRBD2 (5 bases each). The length of the CDR3 is 12 residues. Trimming took 11 bases from V and 2 from J, leaving 13 bases between them. The germline gives CDR1 MNHEY, CDR2 SVGAGI. The CDR3 region is CAVRGATYEQYF. The CDR3 region has the DNA TGTGCCGTCAGAGGGGCCACCTACGAGCAGTACTTC.

This chain links TRBV4-3 with TRBJ2-7; D possibly corresponds to TRBD1 (6 bases). The CDR3 is 15 amino acids. Germline loops: CDR1 LGHNA, CDR2 YSLEER. The V end lost 1 base, the J end lost 4 bases, and 14 bases lay between the germline ends. In DNA form, the CDR3 reads TGCGCCAGCAGCCAAGTGGTGGGGGCGAGGTACGAGCAGTACTTC. As protein: CASSQVVGARYEQYF.

V gene TRBV19 combines with J gene TRBJ2-3; 14 nucleotides agree with TRBD2. The CDR3 sequence is 20 residues long. With 9 bases clipped from V and 0 bases from J, the junction kept 17 bases outside the gene matches. The germline CDR1 and CDR2 sequences are LNHDA and SQIVND (reference sequence). The CDR3 nucleotides read TGTGCCAGCAATACCCCGGGACTAGCGGGGGTAGATTCTAGCACAGATACGCAGTATTTT. Protein product: CASNTPGLAGVDSSTDTQYF.

The genes are TRBV19 and TRBJ1-2; perhaps TRBD1 as D (5 bases). Germline CDR1 and CDR2: LNHDA and SQIVND (reference sequence). Trimming took 6 bases from V and 8 from J, leaving 13 bases between them. The CDR3 loop spans 12 amino acids. In DNA, the CDR3 is TGTGCCAGTAGGACAGCCTATGAAGGCTACACCTTC. Its protein product is CASRTAYEGYTF.

This rearrangement joins TRBV5-6 to TRBJ2-1; 7 bases map to TRBD2. The CDR3 has 13 residues. With V trimmed by 1 base and J by 6 bases, 1 base remained unmatched. Looked up from germline, CDR1 is SGHDT and CDR2 is YYEEEE. This CDR3 reads CASSLSGVNEQFF. CDR3 nucleotides: TGTGCCAGCAGCTTGAGCGGGGTCAATGAGCAGTTCTTC.

V is TRBV7-9 and J is TRBJ2-1; D is perhaps TRBD1 (5 bases). Trimming removed 5 bases at V and 10 bases at J, with 12 bases between. Germline V gene data show CDR1 as SEHNR and CDR2 as FQNEAQ (reference sequence). This CDR3 is 12 amino acids long. The CDR3 is CASSPQGTEQFF. The DNA for the CDR3 is TGTGCCAGCAGCCCCCAGGGCACGGAGCAGTTCTTC. The full variable domain, in which reference TRBV7-9 and TRBJ2-1 provide the parts outside the CDR3, is DTGVSQNPRHKITKRGQNVTFRCDPISEHNRLYWYRQTLGQGPEFLTYFQNEAQLEKSRLLSDRFSAERPKGSFSTLEIQRTEQGDSAMYLCASSPQGTEQFFGPGTRLTVL.

This clone turned up a few times. The rearrangement joins TRBV15 to TRBJ2-1; no clear D gene. V was cut by 1 base and J by 6 bases, with 28 bases left in between. The CDR3 contains 20 residues. From germline, CDR1 is LNHNV and CDR2 YYDKDF (reference sequence). CDR3: CATSRAVNLDRHALINEQFF. The CDR3 nucleotides read TGTGCCACCAGCAGAGCGGTGAATTTGGACCGGCATGCCCTTATCAATGAGCAGTTCTTC. Filled out from reference TRBV15 and TRBJ2-1, the complete variable domain reads DAMVIQNPRYQVTQFGKPVTLSCSQTLNHNVMYWYQQKSSQAPKLLFHYYDKDFNNEADTPDNFQSRRPNTSFCFLDIRSPGLGDTAMYLCATSRAVNLDRHALINEQFFGPGTRLTVL.

The chain employs TRBV27 and TRBJ1-3; no definite D call. Germline values: CDR1 MNHEY, CDR2 SMNVEV (reference sequence). This CDR3 is built from 16 residues. V was cut by 4 bases and J by 0 bases, with 13 bases left in between. CDR3 amino acids: CASSSMTPYSGNTIYF. CDR3 sequence (DNA): TGTGCCAGCAGTTCTATGACTCCATACTCTGGAAACACCATATATTTT.

This chain links TRBV21-1 with TRBJ2-5; TRBD1, the table's D call, lacks a check against the DNA. TRBV21-1 corresponds to a pseudogene. The CDR3 length is 17 residues. The CDR3 coding sequence is TGTGCCAGCAGCAAAGCGGGTTGTAGGCAGGGTGGTAAGACCCAGTACTTC. Its translation is CASSKAGCRQGGKTQYF.

This clone has only one observation. The rearrangement joins TRBV6-5 to TRBJ2-7; D possibly corresponds to TRBD2 (5 bases). Germline CDR1 MNHEY, CDR2 SVGAGI. The CDR3 has 12 amino acids. V lost 6 bases, J lost 5 bases, and 11 bases lay in between. Here the CDR3 DNA reads TGTGCCAGCAGCGCAACCGGGGACGAGCAGTACTTC. It codes for CASSATGDEQYF.

The chain couples TRBV5-1 to TRBJ2-3; 7 nucleotides match TRBD1. The CDR3 runs 15 residues. Germline V lookup: CDR1 SGHRS, CDR2 YFSETQ. Trimming cost V 3 bases and J 0 bases; bases outside gene matches: 4. CDR3 protein: CASSWGTVSTDTQYF. The CDR3 DNA follows: TGCGCCAGCAGCTGGGGGACAGTTAGCACAGATACGCAGTATTTT.

The chain combines TRBV10-2 with TRBJ1-3; no firm D call. CDR3 length equals 15 residues. Between the trimmed V and J ends, which lost 2 bases and 1 base, there was a span of 9 bases. Germline CDR1 and CDR2: WSHSY and SAAADI. CDR3 nucleotide sequence: TGCGCCAGCAGTGAGGGGTTAGTTTCTGGAAACACCATATATTTT. As protein: CASSEGLVSGNTIYF.

The J gene is TRBJ2-7, the V gene TRBV30, with no clear D. From germline, CDR1 is GTSNPN and CDR2 SVGIG (reference sequence). V shed 1 base and J shed 0 bases, with 7 bases lying between them. The CDR3 length is 13 residues. The CDR3 DNA reads TGTGCCTGGAGTGCGGACCACTCCTACGAGCAGTACTTC. This encodes CAWSADHSYEQYF. The full variable domain, with the rest looked up from reference TRBV30 and TRBJ2-7, is SQTIHQWPATLVQPVGSPLSLECTVEGTSNPNLYWYRQAAGRGLQLLFYSVGIGQISSEVPQNLSASRPQDRQFILSSKKLLLSDSGFYLCAWSADHSYEQYFGPGTRLTVT.

J is TRBJ2-1 and V is TRBV19, with D perhaps given as TRBD1 or TRBD2 (5 bases each). Deletions cut 0 bases from V and 8 bases from J, with 11 bases between. The CDR3 runs 14 residues. Germline-derived CDR1 and CDR2 are LNHDA and SQIVND (reference sequence). CDR3 protein: CASSIDKRGDEQFF. The CDR3 bases are TGTGCCAGTAGTATAGATAAGAGGGGAGATGAGCAGTTCTTC.

The rearrangement uses TRBV11-2 and TRBJ1-2; D remains unclear. Germline V CDR1 and CDR2: SGHAT, FQNNGV. This CDR3 has 13 amino acids. The V and J ends lost 5 bases and 3 bases respectively, with 10 bases between them. The CDR3 here is CASSTWTDYGYTF. In nucleotides, the CDR3 is TGTGCCAGCAGCACCTGGACGGACTATGGCTACACCTTC.

Here the CDR3 DNA reads TGCGCCAGCAGCCAAGATAGGGGCAGCCCCCCGAGAGAGCAGTACTTC. This encodes CASSQDRGSPPREQYF. The chain couples TRBV4-3 to TRBJ2-7; maybe TRBD1 (5 bases). V was shortened by 0 bases and J by 7 bases, with 19 bases between the two germline ends. In germline, CDR1 is LGHNA, CDR2 YSLEER. The CDR3 covers 16 residues.